This section outlines one T cell receptor beta chain sequence together with its context. This sample was taken from a study of blood T cell repertoires in COVID-19. As handled by the study authors: Researchers report that nucleated cell counts were estimated from reference gene primer amplification. Using immunoSEQ multiplex PCR, the repertoire was profiled, and TCRdb retains in-frame clones only, with some absent. The V and J calls and clone size are taken from that table; D and trimming were inferred from the DNA. The repertoire includes about 160,000 clones, about 91% of them detected once, and under 5% sits in the top ten. CDR1 ENHRY and CDR2 SYGVKD come from the germline V gene. J lost 8 bases, V lost 2 bases, and 3 bases had no gene match. CDR3 length equals 15 residues.

V usage is TRBV10-3 and J usage is TRBJ1-6, with 10 bases lining up with TRBD1. Sequenced material: peripheral blood. The receptor was isolated from a woman aged 55-69 years who had recovered from COVID-19. The CDR3, as DNA: TGTGCCATCAGTGAGGGGACAGGGGCATATTCACCCCTCCACTTT. Its protein is CAISEGTGAYSPLHF.